This TCR beta chain was sequenced for a study of cytomegalovirus exposure and HLA in healthy donors (dated by TCRdb to about 2017). Study-level background: In an earlier analysis of 587 of the donors, 250 to 350 Gb of sequence data and 90 million to 120 million unique TCR beta sequences from 150 million to 200 million T cells were reported. About 280 gigabases of sequencing data and 91 million or so unique TCR sequences made up an early release that covered about 640 HLA-typed donors. Of the 300 to 500 genotyped donors, less than 85% were placed in the genetic ancestry cluster associated with self-reported Caucasian donors. The aim of the study was to test whether cataloging public T cell receptors could identify signatures of past pathogen exposure. The study used immunosequencing to profile the T cell repertoires of 600 to 850 subjects and linked those repertoires to cytomegalovirus serostatus. Along with the roughly 700-subject first cohort, a separate validation cohort of approximately 110 different subjects was used. To predict cytomegalovirus infection status, the study combined high-throughput TCR immunosequencing, statistical association of individual TCRs with disease status, and machine learning. A later analysis re-examined previously published TCR beta repertoires from over 500 donors and added high-resolution HLA genotyping to investigate patterns of TCR occurrence. In the later analysis, no new phenotypic data were used to find candidate immune exposures; instead, reliance was placed on TCR beta sequences and their occurrence across donors. An earlier analysis of 587 of the donors applied high-throughput TCR beta sequencing to assess whether each TCR beta V gene segment acted as functional or pseudogenic. Donor age, sex, ethnicity and CMV serostatus were compiled alongside the repertoire data. A later genetic analysis took genome-wide SNP genotypes for about 55% of the roughly 670 donors and used that subset as a discovery cohort. Every discovery cohort repertoire had been produced on one sequencing platform. HLA typing covered class I and class II loci at four-digit resolution. Typing coverage varied by locus: about 620-630 donors for A, B, C, DRB1 and DQB1; approximately 500 for DQA1; 606 for DPA1; around 490 for DPB1. Because of strong linkage in the cohort, roughly five DR-DQ haplotypes were treated as single units for association and clustering. Among some 410 genotyped donors of the cohort, an average of about 240,000 unique TCR beta nucleotide sequences were sequenced per donor, roughly 20% of them non-productive. The study at large found these results: Strong co-occurrence of HLA alleles, especially DR and DQ, made assigning TCR associations to individual alleles difficult. While some public TCRs were present in many individuals, most TCR sequences turned up only very rarely across donors. A total of 150 to 200 TCR beta chains were listed by the study as associated with cytomegalovirus. Seventeen rarely observed V segments, including chromosome 9 orphons, were excluded from the earlier analysis of a few hundred of the donors because counts were too low. For the cohort, immune exposure information was limited to CMV serostatus. According to a later analysis, parvovirus B19, influenza, CMV and Epstein-Barr virus appeared linked to several top co-occurrence clusters. According to a later analysis, TCR association rates differed among HLA loci, with DRB1 alleles showing the most associated TCRs and HLA-C alleles showing the fewest. The cohort was sequenced for TCR beta chains only, and without alpha or paired-chain data the features that could be detected were limited. Compared with equally common non-associated chains, HLA-associated TCR beta chains in a later analysis were more clonally expanded and had lower generation probabilities. Compared with the 666-donor mean, donors in an Asian-associated ancestry cluster had fewer N-insertions in productive TCRs, according to a later genetic analysis. A cluster of highly shared sequence variants was judged likely to be a technical artifact of the sequencing pipeline. The presence/absence analyses assumed that sequencing depth was roughly uniform across donors, and that assumption may not be true. An earlier analysis of around 500 of the donors showed that most TCR beta V segments appeared in productive rearrangements either about 87% or about 30% of the time, which broadly matched IMGT annotations. The authors suggested that the approach could potentially be generalized to other disease states and immunological phenotypes. The classifier was reported to diagnose cytomegalovirus status with high specificity and sensitivity in both the original cohort and the validation cohort. In a later analysis, some 17,000 TCR beta sequences were associated with specific HLA alleles at a false discovery rate of 0.05. According to a later analysis, most CMV-associated TCR beta chains appeared to be HLA-restricted, and the HLA associations seemed to be driven largely by CMV exposure. Correlated functional status among segregating V segments might reflect linkage disequilibrium, but an unknown experimental factor could not be ruled out. A few of the identified cytomegalovirus-associated TCR beta chains were confirmed in vitro to be specific for cytomegalovirus antigens. V-gene and J-gene trimming of TCR beta chains was associated with a missense DCLRE1C variant in a later genetic analysis, and the association was replicated in an independent cohort. A further reported finding was that TCR beta sequences accurately predicted the HLA-A and HLA-B alleles for most subjects in the first cohort. Because the 87-base-pair reads could not distinguish some IMGT-functional V segments, including TRBV6-2 and TRBV6-3, those segments were excluded. Because HLA typing was unavailable for some donors at each locus, only the typed subset was used in association tests.

Cut back by 0 bases and 1 base, the V and J ends lie 7 bases apart. Counted from cysteine to phenylalanine, this CDR3 has 14 amino acids. Only the CDR3 part of the read is kept: 42 bases, read in frame from the first base. The germline V gene supplies CDR1 SGHRS and CDR2 YFSETQ. Notes on this clone: The target of this receptor is not known. Within one base of it there is no much larger clone, and no base qualities were kept.

The cohort was made up of roughly 670 healthy bone marrow donors. All cohort members were sampled while nominally healthy, although unrecorded immune exposures were likely present. The donor tested CMV seronegative and was one of the 352 seronegative cohort members. Each donor provided a peripheral blood sample, and peripheral blood mononuclear cells were used for TCR beta sequencing. Genomic DNA extraction from the blood cell samples was performed with the Qiagen DNeasy Blood Extraction Kit. Libraries were built with the immunoSEQ multiplex PCR assay. For the multiplex PCR, a mixture combining 60 forward primers for TCR Vbeta segments and 13 reverse primers for TCR Jbeta segments was used. The CDR3 region of rearranged TCR beta genes was amplified from genomic DNA by a multiplex PCR assay. On the Illumina HiSeq System, the amplified TCR beta libraries were sequenced as 87-base-pair reads. The paper's data handling went like this. A later analysis counted about 80 million unique TCR beta chains across the 500 to 850 repertoires, and around 9.9 million of these chains were shared by at least two donors. To remove PCR and sequencing errors, raw reads were error-corrected and collapsed into unique sequences using a nearest-neighbor algorithm that merged closely related sequences. CDR3 sequences were aligned to IMGT reference sequences to assign V, D and J gene segments. For a sequence to be retained, at least a six-nucleotide match to both a V gene segment and a J gene segment was required. A rearrangement was called productive if the CDR3 had no stop codons and remained in frame with V and J, and every other rearrangement was called non-productive. Following IMGT convention, CDR3 was defined as the stretch from the second conserved V-encoded cysteine up to the conserved J-encoded phenylalanine. Sequences without an unambiguous match to a single V gene segment were excluded from the earlier analysis of 450 to 750 of the donors. In an earlier analysis of approximately 590 of the donors, a V segment was called functional when productive rearrangements were above 56.7%, and segregating when the standard deviation between donors exceeded 5%. A statistical classification framework was developed to diagnose cytomegalovirus status using the catalog of TCR beta chain sequences. V and J gene assignment, in a later analysis, came from comparing TCR nucleotide sequences with IMGT/GENE-DB human TR gene sequences. A later analysis assigned CDR3 sequences and most-parsimonious VDJ recombination scenarios with the TCRdist pipeline. In a later analysis, each TCR beta chain was defined by its CDR3 amino acid sequence together with its V-gene family, and reads lacking a unique V-gene family were excluded. In a later analysis, 500 to 650 highly shared, low-generation-probability nucleotide sequences were removed to address suspected cross-contamination and a sequencing artifact. A later analysis calculated a clonal expansion index for each public chain from normalized within-repertoire ranks of inferred template counts. A later analysis computed generation probabilities with a VDJ recombination model fitted to out-of-frame rearrangements, and checked the results against IGoR. In a later analysis, TCR-TCR, TCR-HLA and TCR-CMV co-occurrence was scored with hypergeometric tests, and a repertoire-size bias correction was applied to TCR pairs. In a later analysis, false discovery rates were estimated by permuting HLA or CMV assignments 20 times. A later analysis grouped co-occurring TCRs with DBSCAN, adding TCRdist sequence similarity when clustering within HLA-allele-positive subsets. Co-occurrence clustering excluded repertoires with fewer than 30,000 or more than 120,000 public chains, plus five with anomalous nucleotide sharing. TCRdb carries this immuneACCESS record with in-frame sequences only. Its versions omit some clonotypes, under half of them owing to an unresolved V gene in the studies checked, with the rest unexplained. V and J calls and clone size are copied from that table; D and trimming were computed from the DNA. This sample has about 120,000 clones in its table, and about 80% of those were observed once. Clones ranked in the top ten supply 1.5% of the sample.

The V and J genes are TRBV5-1 and TRBJ1-1; a weak D assignment points to TRBD1 (5 bases agree). Sequencing was carried out using PBMCs. The sequence was collected from a woman under 30 in good health and CMV-seronegative. The DNA sequence is TGCGCCAGCAGCTTGGGACAGACGAACACTGAAGCTTTCTTT. It codes for CASSLGQTNTEAFF.